This T cell receptor (beta chain) is from a study of cytomegalovirus exposure and HLA in healthy donors. Looking at the study overall: Earlier, approximately 190 million T cells were analyzed, and some 120 million unique TCR beta sequences were found among them.

13 Jbeta primers and 60 Vbeta primers were used for the PCR. Sequencing was performed with immunoSEQ multiplex PCR; in TCRdb, only in-frame clones are kept and a portion is missing. The sample has 100,000 to 120,000 clones; over 60% are singletons. In germline, CDR1 is MDHEN, CDR2 SYDVKM. This CDR3 is built from 17 residues. With 0 bases clipped from V and 6 bases from J, the junction kept 3 bases outside the gene matches. Study conclusions and caveats: Despite most TCR sequences being rare, some public TCRs occurred in many donors. On later analysis, the bulk of CMV-associated TCR beta chains appeared to be HLA-restricted. Sequences of the TCR beta chain were said to predict the HLA-A and HLA-B alleles of most subjects accurately.

A word on this clone: Its specificity is not known.

The clonotype comes from a man in his forties in good health and CMV-seropositive. The sequenced material came from PBMCs. The V and J genes are TRBV28 and TRBJ2-2; 14 positions match TRBD2. CDR3 nucleotide sequence: TGTGCCAGCAGTTTATGGAGACTAGCGGGAGGGCCCGGGGAGCTGTTTTTT. Its protein product is CASSLWRLAGGPGELFF.